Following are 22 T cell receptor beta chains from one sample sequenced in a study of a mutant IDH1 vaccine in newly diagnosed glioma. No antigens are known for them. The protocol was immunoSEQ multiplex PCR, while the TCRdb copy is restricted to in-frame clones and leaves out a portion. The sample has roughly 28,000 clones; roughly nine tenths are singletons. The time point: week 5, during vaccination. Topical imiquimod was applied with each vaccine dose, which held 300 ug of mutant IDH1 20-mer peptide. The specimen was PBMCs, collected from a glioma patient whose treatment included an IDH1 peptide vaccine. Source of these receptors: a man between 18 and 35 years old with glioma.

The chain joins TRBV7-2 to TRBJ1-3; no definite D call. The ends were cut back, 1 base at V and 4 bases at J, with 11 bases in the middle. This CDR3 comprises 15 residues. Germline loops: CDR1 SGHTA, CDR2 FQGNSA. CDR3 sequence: CASSLEARLGNTIYF. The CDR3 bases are TGTGCCAGCAGCTTAGAGGCCCGGTTGGGAAACACCATATATTTT.

The CDR3 is CASSGGQGSTGELFF. The CDR3 nucleotides read TGTGCCAGCAGTGGTGGCCAGGGTAGCACCGGGGAGCTGTTTTTT. The genes are TRBV25-1 and TRBJ2-2; D is perhaps TRBD1 (5 bases). V lost 4 bases and J 4 bases, leaving 13 bases between the germline ends. CDR3 length: 15 residues. CDR1 is MGHDK and CDR2 is SYGVNS in the germline V gene.

In nucleotides, the CDR3 is TGTGCCAGTAGTCCCGGGACGGGAATGAACACTGAAGCTTTCTTT. It translates to CASSPGTGMNTEAFF. This sequence joins TRBV19 and TRBJ1-1; perhaps TRBD1 as D (5 bases). The CDR3 spans 15 residues. Trimming cost V 5 bases and J 0 bases, with 13 bases left between them. Per germline, CDR1 LNHDA and CDR2 SQIVND (reference sequence).

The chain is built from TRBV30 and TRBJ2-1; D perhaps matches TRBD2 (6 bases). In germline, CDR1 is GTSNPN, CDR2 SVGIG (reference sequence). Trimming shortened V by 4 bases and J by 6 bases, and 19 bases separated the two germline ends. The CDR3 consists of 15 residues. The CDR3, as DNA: TGTGCCTGGATGGGGGGAGGACGGTTACTCAATGAGCAGTTCTTC. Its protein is CAWMGGGRLLNEQFF.

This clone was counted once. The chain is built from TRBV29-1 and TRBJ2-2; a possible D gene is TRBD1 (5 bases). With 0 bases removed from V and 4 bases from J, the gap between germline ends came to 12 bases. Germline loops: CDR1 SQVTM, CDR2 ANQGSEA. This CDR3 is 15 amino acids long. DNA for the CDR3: TGCAGCGTTGAAGACAGGGTCAGGAGCACCGGGGAGCTGTTTTTT. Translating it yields CSVEDRVRSTGELFF.

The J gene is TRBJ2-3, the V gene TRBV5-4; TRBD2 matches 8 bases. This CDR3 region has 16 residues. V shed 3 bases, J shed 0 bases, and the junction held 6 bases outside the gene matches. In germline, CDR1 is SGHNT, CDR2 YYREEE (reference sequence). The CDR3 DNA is TGTGCCAGCAGCTCTATAGCGGGACATAGCACAGATACGCAGTATTTT. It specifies CASSSIAGHSTDTQYF. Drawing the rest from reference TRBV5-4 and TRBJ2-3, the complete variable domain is ETGVTQSPTHLIKTRGQQVTLRCSSQSGHNTVSWYQQALGQGPQFIFQYYREEENGRGNFPPRFSGLQFPNYSSELNVNALELDDSALYLCASSSIAGHSTDTQYFGPGTRLTVL.

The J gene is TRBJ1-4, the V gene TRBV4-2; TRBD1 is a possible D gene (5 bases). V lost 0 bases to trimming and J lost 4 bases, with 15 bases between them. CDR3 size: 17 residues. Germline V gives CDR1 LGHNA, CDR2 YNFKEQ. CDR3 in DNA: TGTGCCAGCAGCCAAGATCTTGGGGGGTCCTATAATGAAAAACTGTTTTTT. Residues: CASSQDLGGSYNEKLFF.

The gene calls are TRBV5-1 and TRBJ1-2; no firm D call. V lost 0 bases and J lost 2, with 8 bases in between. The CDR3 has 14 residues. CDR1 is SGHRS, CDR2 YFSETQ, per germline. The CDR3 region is CASSLERQNYGYTF. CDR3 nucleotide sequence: TGCGCCAGCAGCTTGGAACGCCAAAACTATGGCTACACCTTC. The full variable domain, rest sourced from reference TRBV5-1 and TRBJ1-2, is KAGVTQTPRYLIKTRGQQVTLSCSPISGHRSVSWYQQTPGQGLQFLFEYFSETQRNKGNFPGRFSGRQFSNSRSEMNVSTLELGDSALYLCASSLERQNYGYTFGSGTRLTVV.

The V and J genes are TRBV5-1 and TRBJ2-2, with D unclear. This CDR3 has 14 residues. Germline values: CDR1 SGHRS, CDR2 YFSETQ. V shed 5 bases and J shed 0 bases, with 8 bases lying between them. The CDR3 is CASRGQPNTGELFF. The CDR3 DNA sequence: TGCGCCAGCAGGGGTCAGCCGAACACCGGGGAGCTGTTTTTT.

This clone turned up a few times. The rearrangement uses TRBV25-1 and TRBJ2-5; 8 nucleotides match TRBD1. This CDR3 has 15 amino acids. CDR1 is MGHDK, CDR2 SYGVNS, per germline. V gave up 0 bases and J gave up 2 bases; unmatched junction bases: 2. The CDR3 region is CASSEYGQGQETQYF. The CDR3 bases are TGTGCCAGCAGTGAATACGGACAGGGACAAGAGACCCAGTACTTC.

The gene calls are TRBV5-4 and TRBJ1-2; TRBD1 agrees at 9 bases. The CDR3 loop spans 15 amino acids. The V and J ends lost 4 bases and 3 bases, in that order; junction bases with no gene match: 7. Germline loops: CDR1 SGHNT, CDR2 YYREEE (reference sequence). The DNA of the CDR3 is TGTGCCAGCAGCCAAGGGGGACAGGGAGACTATGGCTACACCTTC. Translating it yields CASSQGGQGDYGYTF.

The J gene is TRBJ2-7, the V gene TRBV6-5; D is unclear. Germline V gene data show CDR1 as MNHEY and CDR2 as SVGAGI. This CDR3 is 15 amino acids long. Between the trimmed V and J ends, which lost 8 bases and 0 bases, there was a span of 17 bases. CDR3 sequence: CASRKIAHSSYEQYF. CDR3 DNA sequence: TGTGCCAGCCGTAAAATCGCGCATTCCTCCTACGAGCAGTACTTC.

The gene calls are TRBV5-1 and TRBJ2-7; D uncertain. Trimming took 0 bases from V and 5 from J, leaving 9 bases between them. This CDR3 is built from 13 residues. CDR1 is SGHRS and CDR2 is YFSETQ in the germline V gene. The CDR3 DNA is TGCGCCAGCAGCTTGGCAGAGGTTGACGAGCAGTACTTC. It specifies CASSLAEVDEQYF.

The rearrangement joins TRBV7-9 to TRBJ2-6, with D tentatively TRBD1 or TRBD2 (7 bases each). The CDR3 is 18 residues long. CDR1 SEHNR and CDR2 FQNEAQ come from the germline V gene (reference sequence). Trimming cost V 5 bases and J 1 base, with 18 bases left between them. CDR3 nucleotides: TGTGCCAGCAGCCTCGAGGGAGGGGGCGCTTCTGGGGCCAACGTCCTGACTTTC. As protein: CASSLEGGGASGANVLTF.

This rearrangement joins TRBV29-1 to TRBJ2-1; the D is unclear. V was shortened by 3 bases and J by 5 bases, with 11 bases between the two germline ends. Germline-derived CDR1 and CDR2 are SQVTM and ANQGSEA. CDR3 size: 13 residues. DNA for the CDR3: TGCAGCGTTGATCGTGACCCGAACAATGAGCAGTTCTTC. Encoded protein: CSVDRDPNNEQFF.

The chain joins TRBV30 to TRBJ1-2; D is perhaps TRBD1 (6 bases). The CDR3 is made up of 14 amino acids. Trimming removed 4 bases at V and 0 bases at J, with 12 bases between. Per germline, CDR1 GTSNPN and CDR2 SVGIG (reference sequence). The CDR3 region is CAWTLGASNYGYTF. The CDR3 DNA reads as TGTGCCTGGACCCTGGGGGCCTCTAACTATGGCTACACCTTC.

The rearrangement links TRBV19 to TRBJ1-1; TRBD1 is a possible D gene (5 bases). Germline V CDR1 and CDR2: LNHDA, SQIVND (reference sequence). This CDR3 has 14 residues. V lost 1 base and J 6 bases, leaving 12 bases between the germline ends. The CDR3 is CASSIGGPGPEAFF. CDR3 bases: TGTGCCAGTAGTATAGGGGGACCGGGGCCTGAAGCTTTCTTT.

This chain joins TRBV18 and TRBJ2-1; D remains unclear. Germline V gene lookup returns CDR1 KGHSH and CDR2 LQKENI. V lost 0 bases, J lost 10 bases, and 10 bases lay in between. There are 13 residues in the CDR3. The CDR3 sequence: CASSPPFSEEQFF. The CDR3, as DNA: TGTGCCAGCTCACCACCGTTCAGCGAGGAGCAGTTCTTC.

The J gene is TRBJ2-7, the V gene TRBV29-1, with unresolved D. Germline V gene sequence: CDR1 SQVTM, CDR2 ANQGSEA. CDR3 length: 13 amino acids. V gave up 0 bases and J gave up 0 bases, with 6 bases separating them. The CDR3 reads CSVEEGSSYEQYF. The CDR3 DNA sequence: TGCAGCGTTGAAGAGGGGTCCTCCTACGAGCAGTACTTC.

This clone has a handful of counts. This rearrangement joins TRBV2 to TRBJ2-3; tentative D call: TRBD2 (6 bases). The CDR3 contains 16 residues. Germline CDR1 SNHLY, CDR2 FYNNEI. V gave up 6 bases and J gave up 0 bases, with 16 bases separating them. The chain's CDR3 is CASSTQGLSSTDTQYF. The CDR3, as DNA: TGTGCCAGCAGCACGCAGGGACTTAGTAGCACAGATACGCAGTATTTT.

The CDR3 spells CASSRGRGQPQHF. In DNA, the CDR3 is TGTGCCAGCAGTAGGGGGAGGGGTCAGCCCCAGCATTTT. The chain carries TRBV28 and TRBJ1-5, with D possibly being TRBD1 (6 bases). Trimming cost V 5 bases and J 6 bases, with 11 bases left between them. Germline CDR1 is MDHEN and CDR2 is SYDVKM. This CDR3 region has 13 residues.

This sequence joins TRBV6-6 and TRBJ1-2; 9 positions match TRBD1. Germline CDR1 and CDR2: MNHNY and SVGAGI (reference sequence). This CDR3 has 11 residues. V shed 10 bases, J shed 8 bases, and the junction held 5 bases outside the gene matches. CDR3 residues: CAIEQGAGYTF. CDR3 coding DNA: TGTGCCATCGAACAGGGGGCCGGCTACACCTTC.